This T cell receptor (beta chain) was captured by sequencing in a study of T cells expressing NK-cell markers. TCRdb derives one entry per CDR3 protein from the 5' RACE reads, leaving out DNA. Its clone listing holds some 500,000 distinct CDR3 sequences. This CDR3 has 12 amino acids. The germline V gene has CDR1 SQVTM and CDR2 ANQGSEA. The source material was blood T cells: a sorted CD56 or NKG2C T cell subset, CD4+ or CD8+ T cells, or bulk PBMC T cells (not recorded which). The receptor was derived from a woman in her fifties or sixties in good health. This chain links TRBV29-1 with TRBJ2-1; TCRdb's D gene call, TRBD2, goes unchecked for lack of DNA. Here the CDR3 reads CSARGLANEQFF.